The clone carrying this T cell receptor beta chain was observed a few times. The antigen remains undetermined. Germline trimming cut 4 bases from V and 4 bases from J; bases unmatched to any gene: 4. Per germline, CDR1 SGHRS and CDR2 YFSETQ. The CDR3 covers 14 residues. The record originates from a study of cytomegalovirus exposure and HLA in healthy donors. Overall study results and limits: Solely CMV serostatus was available to characterize immune exposure. Cytomegalovirus-associated TCR beta chains were listed, numbering 150 to 200. The Asian-associated ancestry cluster reportedly had fewer N-insertions than the approximately 700-donor mean in a later analysis.

PCR was performed using 60 Vbeta and 13 Jbeta primers. Measured with immunoSEQ multiplex PCR; TCRdb has only the in-frame clones, and not every one. The data show under 150,000 clones, under 10% seen once. The V and J genes are TRBV5-1 and TRBJ2-2, with 7 nucleotides matching TRBD1. The TCR comes from a middle-aged woman in good health and CMV-seropositive. Sample: PBMCs. The CDR3 DNA reads TGCGCCAGCAGCCAACAGGGGAGCACCGGGGAGCTGTTTTTT. This translates into CASSQQGSTGELFF.